A selection of T cell receptor beta chains follows, all from one sample in a study of OX40 agonist ivuxolimab in advanced cancers. TCRdb's copy holds only in-frame clones and misses some; the assay was immunoSEQ multiplex PCR. Of approximately 100,000 clones listed, about 90% are singletons. This specimen was CD4+ or CD8+ T cells sorted from blood, taken in a trial of the OX40 agonist ivuxolimab. These receptors were obtained from an adult with an advanced solid tumor such as melanoma, head and neck, liver or kidney cancer. CDR3s include the opening cysteine and the closing phenylalanine or tryptophan. A D gene is named only where the DNA matches it firmly. The listing skips clone size in some rows; elsewhere it reads once, few, many or a size class.

D gene: .
V gene: TRBV6-5
clone size: .
J gene: TRBJ1-6
CDR3 protein: CASSYRGLDSPLHF
CDR3 DNA: TGTGCCAGCAGTTACCGGGGGTTGGATTCACCCCTCCACTTT

D gene: .
V gene: TRBV18
clone size: .
J gene: TRBJ1-2
CDR3 protein: CASSPSDIANYGYTF
CDR3 DNA: TGTGCCAGCTCACCATCGGACATCGCTAACTATGGCTACACCTTC

D gene: .
V gene: TRBV5-1
clone size: .
J gene: TRBJ2-1
CDR3 protein: CASSPGLKISSYNEQFF
CDR3 DNA: TGCGCCAGCAGCCCGGGACTCAAGATTAGCTCCTACAATGAGCAGTTCTTC

D gene: .
V gene: TRBV5-4
clone size: .
J gene: TRBJ1-2
CDR3 protein: CASTLSGGFGYGYTF
CDR3 DNA: TGTGCCAGCACTTTGAGCGGGGGCTTCGGCTATGGCTACACCTTC

D gene: TRBD2
V gene: TRBV27
clone size: .
J gene: TRBJ2-7
CDR3 protein: CASSTPSGGDYEQYF
CDR3 DNA: TGTGCCAGCAGTACCCCAAGCGGGGGGGACTACGAGCAGTACTTC

D gene: .
V gene: TRBV6-1
clone size: .
J gene: TRBJ2-7
CDR3 protein: CASSGANGQRSYEQYF
CDR3 DNA: TGTGCCAGCAGTGGAGCAAATGGACAACGCTCCTACGAGCAGTACTTC

D gene: .
V gene: TRBV30
clone size: .
J gene: TRBJ2-5
CDR3 protein: CAWKGSAYQETQYF
CDR3 DNA: TGTGCCTGGAAGGGATCAGCGTACCAAGAGACCCAGTACTTC

D gene: TRBD2
V gene: TRBV7-6
clone size: once
J gene: TRBJ2-3
CDR3 protein: CASSLGSGSGADTQYF
CDR3 DNA: TGTGCCAGCAGCTTGGGCTCGGGTAGCGGGGCAGATACGCAGTATTTT

D gene: TRBD1
V gene: TRBV2
clone size: .
J gene: TRBJ1-1
CDR3 protein: CASTGTGGLWAFF
CDR3 DNA: TGTGCCAGCACCGGGACAGGGGGTTTGTGGGCTTTCTTT

D gene: TRBD1
V gene: TRBV2
clone size: .
J gene: TRBJ2-3
CDR3 protein: CASRTGEGTDTQYF
CDR3 DNA: TGTGCCAGCAGGACAGGGGAAGGCACAGATACGCAGTATTTT

D gene: .
V gene: TRBV19
clone size: .
J gene: TRBJ2-1
CDR3 protein: CASRSGASSYNEQFF
CDR3 DNA: TGTGCCAGTAGGTCAGGGGCTAGCTCCTACAATGAGCAGTTCTTC

D gene: TRBD1
V gene: TRBV6-5
clone size: .
J gene: TRBJ2-7
CDR3 protein: CASMGQGARTGEQYF
CDR3 DNA: TGTGCCAGCATGGGGCAGGGGGCCCGCACGGGCGAGCAGTACTTC

D gene: TRBD1
V gene: TRBV30
clone size: .
J gene: TRBJ1-4
CDR3 protein: CAWSSLTGANEKLFF
CDR3 DNA: TGTGCCTGGAGTAGTCTAACAGGGGCTAATGAAAAACTGTTTTTT

D gene: TRBD2
V gene: TRBV7-2
clone size: .
J gene: TRBJ2-1
CDR3 protein: CASSSRTSGGINEQFF
CDR3 DNA: TGTGCCAGCAGCTCCAGGACTAGCGGGGGGATAAATGAGCAGTTCTTC

D gene: .
V gene: TRBV2
clone size: .
J gene: TRBJ1-3
CDR3 protein: CASRSGGSGNTIYF
CDR3 DNA: TGTGCCAGCAGGTCCGGCGGATCTGGAAACACCATATATTTT

D gene: .
V gene: TRBV7-3
clone size: .
J gene: TRBJ2-1
CDR3 protein: CASSLSQGSYNEQFF
CDR3 DNA: TGTGCCAGCAGCTTAAGCCAGGGTTCCTACAATGAGCAGTTCTTC

D gene: .
V gene: TRBV30
clone size: .
J gene: TRBJ2-5
CDR3 protein: CAWSVLGTQYF
CDR3 DNA: TGTGCCTGGAGTGTCCTCGGGACCCAGTACTTC

D gene: .
V gene: TRBV21-1
clone size: .
J gene: TRBJ1-5
CDR3 protein: CASSQGQGLSNQPQHF
CDR3 DNA: TGTGCCAGCAGCCAGGGACAGGGTCTAAGCAATCAGCCCCAGCATTTT

D gene: .
V gene: TRBV21-1
clone size: .
J gene: TRBJ1-1
CDR3 protein: CASSKATGTDTEAFF
CDR3 DNA: TGTGCCAGCAGCAAAGCCACAGGGACGGACACTGAAGCTTTCTTT

D gene: .
V gene: TRBV2
clone size: .
J gene: TRBJ2-5
CDR3 protein: CASRVSQETQYF
CDR3 DNA: TGTGCCAGCAGGGTTTCCCAAGAGACCCAGTACTTC

D gene: .
V gene: TRBV9
clone size: .
J gene: TRBJ2-7
CDR3 protein: CASSVGHGTYEQYF
CDR3 DNA: TGTGCCAGCAGCGTAGGACACGGAACCTACGAGCAGTACTTC

D gene: .
V gene: TRBV6-1
clone size: .
J gene: TRBJ1-1
CDR3 protein: CASRDGMNTEAFF
CDR3 DNA: TGTGCCAGCAGGGACGGTATGAACACTGAAGCTTTCTTT

D gene: TRBD1
V gene: TRBV5-4
clone size: .
J gene: TRBJ2-1
CDR3 protein: CASSLAAGQGHNEQFF
CDR3 DNA: TGTGCCAGCAGCTTGGCGGCCGGACAGGGACACAATGAGCAGTTCTTC

D gene: TRBD1
V gene: TRBV10-3
clone size: .
J gene: TRBJ1-4
CDR3 protein: CAIRDSDRDEKLFF
CDR3 DNA: TGTGCCATAAGGGACAGCGATCGGGATGAAAAACTGTTTTTT

D gene: TRBD1
V gene: TRBV5-4
clone size: .
J gene: TRBJ1-2
CDR3 protein: CASSQGAAGGYTF
CDR3 DNA: TGTGCCAGCAGCCAGGGGGCCGCAGGTGGCTACACCTTC

D gene: .
V gene: TRBV7-2
clone size: once
J gene: TRBJ1-2
CDR3 protein: CASSTQTTGGYTF
CDR3 DNA: TGTGCCAGCAGCACCCAAACGACAGGAGGCTACACCTTC

D gene: .
V gene: TRBV28
clone size: once
J gene: TRBJ2-5
CDR3 protein: CASSKQGGETQYF
CDR3 DNA: TGTGCCAGCAGTAAACAGGGCGGAGAGACCCAGTACTTC

D gene: .
V gene: TRBV7-2
clone size: .
J gene: TRBJ1-3
CDR3 protein: CASSLAGPDTIYF
CDR3 DNA: TGTGCCAGCAGCTTAGCGGGCCCCGACACCATATATTTT

D gene: .
V gene: TRBV7-3
clone size: once
J gene: TRBJ2-2
CDR3 protein: CASSPAGPAGELFF
CDR3 DNA: TGTGCCAGCAGCCCAGCCGGCCCCGCCGGGGAGCTGTTTTTT

D gene: .
V gene: TRBV19
clone size: .
J gene: TRBJ2-1
CDR3 protein: CASSQGQKQFF
CDR3 DNA: TGTGCCAGTAGTCAGGGGCAGAAACAGTTCTTC

D gene: .
V gene: TRBV27
clone size: .
J gene: TRBJ1-1
CDR3 protein: CASSLFPKDTEAFF
CDR3 DNA: TGTGCCAGCAGTTTATTCCCGAAAGACACTGAAGCTTTCTTT

D gene: TRBD2
V gene: TRBV7-8
clone size: .
J gene: TRBJ2-7
CDR3 protein: CASSSLYRPPGASGSHEQYF
CDR3 DNA: TGTGCCAGCAGCTCGCTCTACCGCCCGCCGGGGGCAAGCGGGAGCCACGAGCAGTACTTC

D gene: TRBD2
V gene: TRBV19
clone size: .
J gene: TRBJ2-5
CDR3 protein: CASRLSGYQETQYF
CDR3 DNA: TGTGCCAGTAGGCTTAGCGGGTACCAAGAGACCCAGTACTTC

D gene: .
V gene: TRBV6-1
clone size: .
J gene: TRBJ2-1
CDR3 protein: CASSEAISEAYNEQFF
CDR3 DNA: TGTGCCAGCAGTGAAGCGATTAGCGAGGCATACAATGAGCAGTTCTTC

D gene: .
V gene: TRBV25-1
clone size: .
J gene: TRBJ2-3
CDR3 protein: CASSAGFPANTQYF
CDR3 DNA: TGTGCCAGCAGTGCGGGATTCCCGGCGAATACGCAGTATTTT

D gene: .
V gene: TRBV14
clone size: .
J gene: TRBJ2-1
CDR3 protein: CASSQSSNEQFF
CDR3 DNA: TGTGCCAGCAGCCAATCCTCCAATGAGCAGTTCTTC

D gene: TRBD2
V gene: TRBV5-4
clone size: .
J gene: TRBJ2-3
CDR3 protein: CASSLTLAGGLRADTQYF
CDR3 DNA: TGTGCCAGCAGCTTGACATTAGCGGGGGGGCTGAGGGCAGATACGCAGTATTTT

D gene: .
V gene: TRBV9
clone size: .
J gene: TRBJ1-3
CDR3 protein: CASSVRPVDGNTIYF
CDR3 DNA: TGTGCCAGCAGCGTAAGGCCAGTCGATGGAAACACCATATATTTT

D gene: .
V gene: TRBV15
clone size: .
J gene: TRBJ2-7
CDR3 protein: CATSRDRAREQYF
CDR3 DNA: TGTGCCACCAGCAGAGACAGGGCTCGGGAGCAGTACTTC

D gene: .
V gene: TRBV5-6
clone size: .
J gene: TRBJ2-7
CDR3 protein: CASSFLGPEVNEQYF
CDR3 DNA: TGTGCCAGCAGCTTTTTAGGGCCAGAAGTTAACGAGCAGTACTTC

D gene: .
V gene: TRBV9
clone size: .
J gene: TRBJ2-4
CDR3 protein: CASSIRGVAKNIQYF
CDR3 DNA: TGTGCCAGCAGTATCCGCGGGGTGGCCAAAAACATTCAGTACTTC

D gene: .
V gene: TRBV6-1
clone size: .
J gene: TRBJ1-2
CDR3 protein: CASSSDRNYGYTF
CDR3 DNA: TGTGCCAGCAGTTCCGACAGGAACTATGGCTACACCTTC

D gene: TRBD1
V gene: TRBV18
clone size: .
J gene: TRBJ1-4
CDR3 protein: CASSPIGQGGGTTNEKLFF
CDR3 DNA: TGTGCCAGCTCACCCATTGGACAGGGTGGCGGGACAACTAATGAAAAACTGTTTTTT

D gene: .
V gene: TRBV5-1
clone size: .
J gene: TRBJ1-1
CDR3 protein: CASSSNGGMNTEAFF
CDR3 DNA: TGCGCCAGCAGCTCCAACGGGGGAATGAACACTGAAGCTTTCTTT

D gene: .
V gene: TRBV6-1
clone size: few
J gene: TRBJ1-2
CDR3 protein: CASGGNYGYTF
CDR3 DNA: TGTGCCTCCGGGGGAAACTATGGCTACACCTTC

D gene: TRBD2
V gene: TRBV5-1
clone size: few
J gene: TRBJ2-2
CDR3 protein: CASSLTAGGGPGELFF
CDR3 DNA: TGCGCCAGCAGCTTGACGGCGGGAGGGGGACCCGGGGAGCTGTTTTTT

D gene: .
V gene: TRBV5-6
clone size: .
J gene: TRBJ2-7
CDR3 protein: CASSSVRVPYEQYF
CDR3 DNA: TGTGCCAGCAGCTCGGTCAGGGTTCCCTACGAGCAGTACTTC

D gene: .
V gene: TRBV7-2
clone size: once
J gene: TRBJ2-5
CDR3 protein: CASSSTAAQETQYF
CDR3 DNA: TGTGCCAGCAGCTCTACAGCGGCCCAAGAGACCCAGTACTTC

D gene: .
V gene: TRBV10-3
clone size: .
J gene: TRBJ1-3
CDR3 protein: CAISTQVLGNTIYF
CDR3 DNA: TGTGCCATCAGTACACAGGTACTTGGAAACACCATATATTTT

D gene: .
V gene: TRBV29-1
clone size: .
J gene: TRBJ2-5
CDR3 protein: CSFTLGPQETQYF
CDR3 DNA: TGCAGCTTCACTTTAGGCCCCCAAGAGACCCAGTACTTC

D gene: .
V gene: TRBV5-6
clone size: .
J gene: TRBJ2-1
CDR3 protein: CASSSRFVFDEQFF
CDR3 DNA: TGTGCCAGCAGCTCGAGGTTTGTGTTCGATGAGCAGTTCTTC

D gene: .
V gene: TRBV7-6
clone size: .
J gene: TRBJ2-5
CDR3 protein: CASSSQGGETQYF
CDR3 DNA: TGTGCCAGCAGCTCACAGGGAGGAGAGACCCAGTACTTC

D gene: .
V gene: TRBV5-1
clone size: .
J gene: TRBJ1-6
CDR3 protein: CASSRDISSPLHF
CDR3 DNA: TGCGCCAGCAGCAGGGACATTAGTTCACCCCTCCACTTT

D gene: .
V gene: TRBV7-9
clone size: .
J gene: TRBJ1-5
CDR3 protein: CASSAAGSNQPQHF
CDR3 DNA: TGTGCCAGCAGCGCCGCAGGTAGCAATCAGCCCCAGCATTTT